The 14 T cell receptor beta chains listed next were all sequenced from one sample in a study of blood T cell repertoires in COVID-19. Profiled with immunoSEQ multiplex PCR; TCRdb holds only in-frame clones, not every one. The table records 210,000 or so clones, over 75% of them present only once. Material: PBMCs or T cells enriched from blood (not recorded which). The receptors here all came from a woman between 40 and 50 years old with acute COVID-19.

This chain connects TRBV15 to TRBJ1-2, with D perhaps matching TRBD1 (5 bases). This CDR3 comprises 17 residues. Trimming cost V 0 bases and J 3 bases, with 17 bases left between them. CDR1 and CDR2 (germline): LNHNV, YYDKDF (reference sequence). The CDR3 region is CATSREAGLSLYYGYTF. The CDR3 DNA reads as TGTGCCACCAGCAGAGAAGCGGGGCTGAGTCTCTACTATGGCTACACCTTC. The full variable domain, rest sourced from reference TRBV15 and TRBJ1-2, is DAMVIQNPRYQVTQFGKPVTLSCSQTLNHNVMYWYQQKSSQAPKLLFHYYDKDFNNEADTPDNFQSRRPNTSFCFLDIRSPGLGDTAMYLCATSREAGLSLYYGYTFGSGTRLTVV.

J is TRBJ2-7 and V is TRBV3-1 (or the pseudogene TRBV3-2); D might be TRBD1 (7 bases). This CDR3 spans 16 amino acids. CDR1 and CDR2 from the germline V gene are LGHDT and YNNKEL (reference sequence). Trimming took off 8 bases at V and 6 bases at J, with 26 bases between the two ends. CDR3 protein: CASQKSAGQRMSEQYF. CDR3 sequence (DNA): TGTGCCAGCCAAAAATCCGCGGGACAGCGAATGAGCGAGCAGTACTTC.

This chain uses TRBV7-9 with TRBJ2-7; 9 bases line up with TRBD1. CDR3 size: 16 residues. The trim removed 0 bases at V and 1 base at J, leaving 4 bases unmatched. CDR1 is SEHNR and CDR2 is FQNEAQ in the germline V gene (reference sequence). The CDR3 sequence: CASSLALGTGSYEQYF. Written as DNA, the CDR3 is TGTGCCAGCAGCTTAGCCCTGGGGACAGGGTCCTACGAGCAGTACTTC.

This sequence joins TRBV7-9 and TRBJ1-3; D ambiguous. Trimming stripped 5 bases from V and 0 bases from J, with 11 bases between. The CDR3 is 15 amino acids. The germline gives CDR1 SEHNR, CDR2 FQNEAQ (reference sequence). CDR3 protein: CASSLGPSSGNTIYF. CDR3 coding DNA: TGTGCCAGCAGCCTAGGACCTAGCTCTGGAAACACCATATATTTT.

The count of this clone is one. The chain couples TRBV11-2 to TRBJ1-1, with 7 bases that match TRBD1. The CDR3 has 16 amino acids. Looked up from germline, CDR1 is SGHAT and CDR2 is FQNNGV. V gave up 1 base and J gave up 5 bases; unmatched junction bases: 10. The CDR3 bases are TGTGCCAGCAGCTTAGTCCTGAAGACAGGGCAGACTGAAGCTTTCTTT. Its translation is CASSLVLKTGQTEAFF.

J is TRBJ2-2 and V is TRBV19; possibly TRBD2 for D (6 bases). The germline V gene encodes CDR1 LNHDA and CDR2 SQIVND (reference sequence). Trimming stripped 2 bases from V and 7 bases from J, with 20 bases between. This CDR3 comprises 17 residues. Here the CDR3 DNA reads TGTGCCAGTAGTATAACGGCGACTAGTCTGTCTGGCGGGGAGCTGTTTTTT. It translates to CASSITATSLSGGELFF.

V is TRBV29-1 and J is TRBJ2-1; 9 positions match TRBD2. This CDR3 comprises 14 residues. Germline assignment: CDR1 SQVTM and CDR2 ANQGSEA. V lost 7 bases, J lost 2 bases, and 6 bases stayed unmatched. The CDR3 sequence: CSGNSGRPYNEQFF. The CDR3 DNA reads as TGCAGCGGAAATAGCGGGAGACCCTACAATGAGCAGTTCTTC.

V gene TRBV9 combines with J gene TRBJ2-5; 11 bases line up with TRBD2. V lost 4 bases and J lost 5; bases outside the gene matches: 7. Per the germline V gene, CDR1 is SGDLS and CDR2 is YYNGEE. This CDR3 spans 15 amino acids. The CDR3 bases are TGTGCCAGCAGCACCCCACTAGCGGGAGAGGAGACCCAGTACTTC. Its protein product is CASSTPLAGEETQYF. Together with reference TRBV9 and TRBJ2-5, the CDR3 gives the full variable domain: DSGVTQTPKHLITATGQRVTLRCSPRSGDLSVYWYQQSLDQGLQFLIQYYNGEERAKGNILERFSAQQFPDLHSELNLSSLELGDSALYFCASSTPLAGEETQYFGPGTRLLVL.

The gene calls are TRBV24-1 and TRBJ2-7, with 9 nucleotides matching TRBD1. CDR1 and CDR2 from the germline V gene are KGHDR and SFDVKD. Trimming at V came to 3 bases and at J to 5 bases, leaving 7 bases not matched to a gene. This CDR3 region has 15 residues. The DNA of the CDR3 is TGTGCCACCAGTGATGCCGGGACAGGGTCAAACGAGCAGTACTTC. Protein: CATSDAGTGSNEQYF.

This chain uses TRBV29-1 with TRBJ1-4; TRBD1 matches 11 bases. With 1 base clipped from V and 5 bases from J, the junction kept 9 bases outside the gene matches. The CDR3 contains 17 residues. The germline V gene has CDR1 SQVTM and CDR2 ANQGSEA. In DNA form, the CDR3 reads TGCAGCGTTGAAGGAGGACCCGGGACAGGGGGGAATGAAAAACTGTTTTTT. It yields the protein CSVEGGPGTGGNEKLFF.

The chain carries TRBV5-1 and TRBJ1-4; 7 bases are shared with TRBD1. This CDR3 region has 14 residues. V shed 7 bases, J shed 8 bases, and the junction held 11 bases outside the gene matches. Per germline, CDR1 SGHRS and CDR2 YFSETQ. The CDR3 spells CASSRGAREEKLFF. CDR3 DNA: TGCGCCAGCTCCAGGGGGGCGAGGGAGGAAAAACTGTTTTTT.

The rearrangement links TRBV7-2 to TRBJ1-5; D possibly corresponds to TRBD1 (5 bases). Trimming stripped 3 bases from V and 5 bases from J, with 11 bases between. Germline values: CDR1 SGHTA, CDR2 FQGNSA. The CDR3 has 14 amino acids. CDR3 DNA sequence: TGTGCCAGCAGCTTTGAGGTAGGGGATCAGCCCCAGCATTTT. It specifies CASSFEVGDQPQHF.

This rearrangement joins TRBV25-1 to TRBJ2-7; D not resolved. The germline gives CDR1 MGHDK, CDR2 SYGVNS. The CDR3 has 15 residues. Deletions cut 2 bases from V and 2 bases from J, with 13 bases between. The CDR3 DNA reads as TGTGCCAGCAGTGAAAAACGCGTACAGACCTACGAGCAGTACTTC. It encodes CASSEKRVQTYEQYF.

The rearrangement uses TRBV10-1 and TRBJ1-2; D gene ambiguous. From germline, CDR1 is WNHNN and CDR2 SYGVQD (reference sequence). The ends were cut back, 3 bases at V and 0 bases at J, with 8 bases in the middle. The CDR3 contains 14 residues. The DNA of the CDR3 is TGCGCCAGCAGTGAAGGAGGAACTAACTATGGCTACACCTTC. Protein product: CASSEGGTNYGYTF.